These T cell receptor beta chains were read from a single sample in a study of T cell responses to AZD1222 COVID-19 vaccine. Only in-frame clones appear in the TCRdb table, and some are missing; sequencing was by immunoSEQ multiplex PCR. In the table there are approximately 150,000 clones, around nine tenths of which are singletons. This specimen consisted of peripheral blood, obtained on day 0 of AZD1222 vaccination. These receptors came from an adult in good health. The CDR3 runs from the conserved cysteine through the conserved F or W. Fields, in order: V gene, D gene, J gene, clone size, CDR3 DNA, CDR3 protein. D genes are given only for firm matches. Size is omitted from some rows. Given values are once, few, many or a class for expanded clones.

TRBV27	TRBD1	TRBJ1-2	-	TGTGCCAGCAGTTTCACAGGGGTAGGGGGCTACACCTTC	CASSFTGVGGYTF
TRBV7-9	-	TRBJ2-7	-	TGTGCCAGCAGCCCTGGGAAGATCCCCTACGAGCAGTACTTC	CASSPGKIPYEQYF
TRBV30	-	TRBJ2-7	-	TGTGCCCGCGAGAGGAGGGGGGACTACGAGCAGTACTTC	CARERRGDYEQYF
TRBV3-1/TRBV3-2	TRBD1	TRBJ1-5	-	TGTGCCAGCAGCCAAGCTGGAGAAAAGGGGGCAAAACAGCCCCAGCATTTT	CASSQAGEKGAKQPQHF
TRBV5-1	TRBD1	TRBJ1-2	few	TGCGCCAGCAGCTTTCAGGGGGAAGGGTCGCATGGCTACACCTTC	CASSFQGEGSHGYTF
TRBV6-6	TRBD2	TRBJ2-3	-	TGTGCCAGCAGTCGGGAGACTAGCGGGGGCCCCACAGATACGCAGTATTTT	CASSRETSGGPTDTQYF
TRBV2	-	TRBJ2-7	once	TGTGCCAGCAGCCGGGACAAGGGTTTTGAGCAGTACTTC	CASSRDKGFEQYF
TRBV7-6	-	TRBJ2-7	-	TGTGCCAGCAGCCCGTATTACGGAGGGACTTACGAGCAGTACTTC	CASSPYYGGTYEQYF
TRBV5-1	-	TRBJ1-1	few	TGCGCCAGCAGCTTGCGCCCTGGAGCCGAAGCTTTCTTT	CASSLRPGAEAFF
TRBV19	-	TRBJ1-5	once	TGTGCCAGTAAACGTGCAGGGACCCGCAATCAGCCCCAGCATTTT	CASKRAGTRNQPQHF
TRBV28	-	TRBJ2-7	-	TGTGCCAGCGGGGCTGGGCCCTACGAGCAGTACTTC	CASGAGPYEQYF
TRBV7-2	-	TRBJ2-7	-	TGTGCCAGCAGCTTAAACTGGAGGTACGAGCAGTACTTC	CASSLNWRYEQYF
TRBV27	-	TRBJ1-1	once	TGTGCCAGCAGCCCCCCCTCCCAGGTGGACGCTTTCTTT	CASSPPSQVDAFF
TRBV5-1	-	TRBJ2-1	-	TGCGCCAGCAGCTTGGAGGGGAGGACCAATGAGCAGTTCTTC	CASSLEGRTNEQFF
TRBV5-5	TRBD1	TRBJ1-5	once	TGTGCCAGCAGGGCCGGGACAGGGAATCAGCCCCAGCATTTT	CASRAGTGNQPQHF
TRBV2	TRBD2	TRBJ2-7	-	TGTGCCAGCAGTGAAGGGGTAGCGGGACACTACGAGCAGTACTTC	CASSEGVAGHYEQYF
TRBV2	-	TRBJ1-5	-	TGTGCCAGCAGGGTACAGGGAGTCGACCAGCCCCAGCATTTT	CASRVQGVDQPQHF
TRBV14	TRBD1	TRBJ2-1	once	TGTGCCAGCAGCCAAGGACAGGGGGTATGGAATGAGCAGTTCTTC	CASSQGQGVWNEQFF
TRBV10-2	-	TRBJ1-5	-	TGCGCCAGCAGTGAGTCTACAGGGAGGAACGGCAATCAGCCCCAGCATTTT	CASSESTGRNGNQPQHF
TRBV5-1	-	TRBJ2-5	-	TGCGCCAGCAGCTTGCAGGACTACCAAGAGACCCAGTACTTC	CASSLQDYQETQYF
TRBV7-9	TRBD1	TRBJ1-4	-	TGTGCCAGCAGCCAGGGACAGGGGAATGAAAAACTGTTTTTT	CASSQGQGNEKLFF
TRBV18	-	TRBJ1-2	once	TGTGCCAGCTCACAACAAATTAGCGGGGCAGGGCCAGACTATGGCTACACCTTC	CASSQQISGAGPDYGYTF